The present TCR beta chain was sequenced within a study of cytomegalovirus exposure and HLA in healthy donors. Study background: Genetic ancestry analysis placed more than 80% of the roughly 400 donors that were genotyped in the Caucasian-associated cluster.

The CDR3 totals 12 residues. Germline CDR1 MDHEN, CDR2 SYDVKM. Germline trimming cut 7 bases from V and 6 bases from J; bases unmatched to any gene: 3. General study results and limits: In a later analysis, specific HLA alleles were associated with 15,000 to 20,000 TCR beta sequences at a 0.05 false discovery rate. Most TCR sequences were seen very rarely across donors, but some public TCRs occurred in many.

This clone came up once. Its antigen is unidentified. The PCR ran on 60 Vbeta and 13 Jbeta primers. Some clones are missing from TCRdb's copy, which holds only in-frame ones; the method was immunoSEQ multiplex PCR. The repertoire holds approximately 160,000 clones, with roughly 80% as singletons. The chain carries TRBV28 and TRBJ1-5; 7 bases agree with TRBD1. The sample comprised PBMCs. This TCR was recovered from a man aged 18 to 29 in good health and CMV-seropositive. For the CDR3, the DNA is TGTGCCAGCAATGACAGGGCTCAGCCCCAGCATTTT. It specifies CASNDRAQPQHF.